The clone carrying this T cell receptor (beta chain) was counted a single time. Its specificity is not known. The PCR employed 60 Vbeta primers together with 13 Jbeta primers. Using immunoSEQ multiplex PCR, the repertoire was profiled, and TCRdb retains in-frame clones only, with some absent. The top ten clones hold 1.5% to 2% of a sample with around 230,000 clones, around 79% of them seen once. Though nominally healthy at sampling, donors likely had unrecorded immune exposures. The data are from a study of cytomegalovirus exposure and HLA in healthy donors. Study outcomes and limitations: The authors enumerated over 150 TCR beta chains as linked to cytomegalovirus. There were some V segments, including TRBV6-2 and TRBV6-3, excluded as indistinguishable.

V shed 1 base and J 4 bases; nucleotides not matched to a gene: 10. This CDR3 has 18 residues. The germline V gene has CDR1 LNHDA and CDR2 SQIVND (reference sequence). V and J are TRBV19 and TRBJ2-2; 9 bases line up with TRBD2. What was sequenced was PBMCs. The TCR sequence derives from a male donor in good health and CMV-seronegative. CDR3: CASSIGWETSGLTGELFF. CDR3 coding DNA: TGTGCCAGTAGTATAGGTTGGGAAACTAGCGGGCTCACCGGGGAGCTGTTTTTT.